One sample yielded the 2 T cell receptor beta chains listed below, sequenced in a study of cytomegalovirus exposure and HLA in healthy donors. The data were produced by immunoSEQ multiplex PCR, yet TCRdb's version contains in-frame clones alone and is incomplete. The table has 150,000 to 180,000 clones, roughly 84% seen once; the top ten hold 2.1%. The sequenced sample consisted of PBMCs. The source of these receptors is a human donor in good health.

The chain employs TRBV9 and TRBJ2-7, with a tentative D call TRBD1 (7 bases). V shed 0 bases and J shed 6 bases, with 25 bases lying between them. Germline-derived CDR1 and CDR2 are SGDLS and YYNGEE. This CDR3 comprises 18 residues. The DNA of the CDR3 is TGTGCCAGCAGCGTAGGGCTAGGGGGGACAGTTAAAAGTGGCGAGCAGTACTTC. Translating gives CASSVGLGGTVKSGEQYF.

V usage is TRBV2 and J usage is TRBJ2-5; a possible D gene is TRBD2 (7 bases). V was shortened by 10 bases and J by 5 bases, with 11 bases between the two germline ends. Germline values: CDR1 SNHLY, CDR2 FYNNEI. The CDR3 covers 11 residues. The CDR3 is CATGGRETQYF. The CDR3 nucleotides read TGTGCCACGGGGGGCCGGGAGACCCAGTACTTC.